This T cell receptor (beta chain) is from a study of blood T cells in healthy people across ages. CDR1 is SGDLS and CDR2 is YYNGEE in the germline V gene. The CDR3 contains 15 residues. V lost 2 bases and J 2 bases, leaving 13 bases between the germline ends. Using a J-beta primer mix together with a sample-barcoded 5' primer, a second PCR was run for roughly 7 to 12 cycles. With 12 random nucleotides, a template-switch adaptor tagged each individual cDNA molecule. TCRdb reprocessed the 5' RACE reads with MiXCR, giving one entry per CDR3 protein. Of some 930,000 distinct CDR3 sequences listed, 29% are singletons. The same sample was also studied in work on T cells of mothers and their children. According to that study: The whole RNA yield was converted to cDNA, around 1.4 ug per 15 ul. In related and unrelated pairs alike, thymic selection shapes TCR recombination output, with inherited differences minor.

Sequencing was carried out using blood. The chain employs TRBV9 and TRBJ2-5; the D is unclear. This TCR derives from a woman aged 40 to 50 in good health. The CDR3 is CASSVTPTRQETQYF. CDR3 nucleotides: TGTGCCAGCAGCGTTACGCCGACCAGACAAGAGACCCAGTACTTC.